This T cell receptor beta chain was captured by sequencing in a study of T cells expressing NK-cell markers. Study-level information: Investigators obtained TCR beta repertoires from sorted CD3+CD56+NKG2C+, CD3+CD56+NKG2C- and CD3+CD56-NKG2C+ T cells.

Synthesis of TCR beta cDNA relied on 5'RACE template switching carrying UMIs. From its re-call of the 5' RACE reads, TCRdb lists each CDR3 protein once, without DNA. This sample's table reports 500,000 or so distinct CDR3 sequences. Overall study results and limits: The leading position in the CD3+CD56-NKG2C+ fraction of a handful of donors also went to these clonotypes. Dominant NKG2C+ clonotypes were found to form roughly 1.0-7.0% of CD8+ T cells in six donors.

Of note for this clonotype: Its antigen is not known.

The CDR3 spans 15 residues. The germline gives CDR1 SGHRS, CDR2 YFSETQ. This chain connects TRBV5-1 to TRBJ2-7. The sequenced material came from blood T cells: a sorted CD56 or NKG2C T cell subset, CD4+ or CD8+ T cells, or bulk PBMC T cells (not recorded which). The sequence was obtained from a young man in good health. CDR3 region: CASSLVTRLNYEQYF.